A single sample gave rise to the 29 T cell receptor beta chains below, sequenced in a study of beta chain features in type 1 diabetes. What was sequenced were expressed TCRB transcripts, since all of the isolated RNA had been reverse transcribed. The repertoire was sequenced with immunoSEQ multiplex PCR; TCRdb's copy has only in-frame clones and lacks some. Seen here are fewer than 400,000 clones, 6.5% to 10% observed once, and the top ten hold approximately 0.44%. Specimen: central memory CD4+ T cells from blood. The receptors shown here come from a woman under 30 in good health.

This clone is a singleton in its sample. The rearrangement joins TRBV7-9 to TRBJ2-7, with D hard to call. The CDR3 runs 12 residues. Per the germline V gene, CDR1 is SEHNR and CDR2 is FQNEAQ (reference sequence). V gave up 3 bases and J gave up 6 bases, with 9 bases separating them. CDR3 residues: CASSFTGFEQYF. CDR3 DNA: TGTGCCAGCAGCTTTACGGGTTTCGAGCAGTACTTC.

This chain's CDR3 is CASGGLAGGTNTGELFF. As DNA, the CDR3 is TGTGCCAGTGGCGGACTAGCGGGAGGCACGAACACCGGGGAGCTGTTTTTT. The chain combines TRBV19 with TRBJ2-2; 14 bases line up with TRBD2. J gave up 0 bases and V 8 bases, and 5 bases lay outside the gene matches. This CDR3 is 17 amino acids long. Germline V gene lookup returns CDR1 LNHDA and CDR2 SQIVND (reference sequence).

This clone was found a few times. The rearrangement links TRBV4-2 to TRBJ2-1; no definite D call. Trimming pared 0 bases from V and 9 bases from J, leaving 9 bases between. The CDR3 is 13 residues long. Germline CDR1 reads LGHNA; CDR2 reads YNFKEQ. CDR3 nucleotides: TGTGCCAGCAGCCAAGACTCGAGCTCTGAGCAGTTCTTC. It codes for CASSQDSSSEQFF.

Only a few counts were recorded for this clone. The chain links TRBV11-1 to TRBJ2-5, with 8 bases identical to TRBD1. Germline V gene lookup returns CDR1 SGHAT and CDR2 FQDESV (reference sequence). Trimming at V came to 1 base and at J to 0 bases, leaving 1 base not matched to a gene. CDR3 size: 15 residues. CDR3 region: CASSLGTGYQETQYF. Written as DNA, the CDR3 is TGTGCCAGCAGCTTAGGGACAGGGTACCAAGAGACCCAGTACTTC.

This clone has only a few counts. The chain carries TRBV28 and TRBJ2-2; D is possibly TRBD1 (6 bases). Deletions cut 8 bases from V and 0 bases from J, with 16 bases between. The CDR3 is 16 residues long. Germline assignment: CDR1 MDHEN and CDR2 SYDVKM. The CDR3 loop is CASREPKGANTGELFF. Here the CDR3 DNA reads TGTGCCAGCCGCGAACCAAAGGGGGCGAACACCGGGGAGCTGTTTTTT. Supplemented by reference TRBV28 and TRBJ2-2, the full variable domain reads DVKVTQSSRYLVKRTGEKVFLECVQDMDHENMFWYRQDPGLGLRLIYFSYDVKMKEKGDIPEGYSVSREKKERFSLILESASTNQTSMYLCASREPKGANTGELFFGEGSRLTVL.

This chain connects TRBV6-6 to TRBJ1-5; 8 positions agree with TRBD1. The CDR3 is 15 amino acids. Germline loops: CDR1 MNHNY, CDR2 SVGAGI (reference sequence). Trimming took 2 bases from V and 2 from J; bases not matched to a gene: 2. The CDR3 spells CASSYQGAGNQPQHF. The CDR3 nucleotides read TGTGCCAGCAGTTACCAGGGGGCCGGCAATCAGCCCCAGCATTTT.

The chain links TRBV6-6 to TRBJ2-3, with 8 bases matching TRBD2. The CDR3 extends over 14 amino acids. V lost 8 bases and J lost 4; bases outside the gene matches: 8. CDR1 and CDR2 from the germline V gene are MNHNY and SVGAGI (reference sequence). CDR3 nucleotide sequence: TGTGCCAGCGGAAAGCGGGAGTTGGCAGATACGCAGTATTTT. This codes for CASGKRELADTQYF.

This chain connects TRBV19 to TRBJ2-7; 7 bases map to TRBD1. The V segment lost 7 bases and the J segment 7 bases; nucleotides outside the gene matches: 10. The CDR3 consists of 13 residues. From germline, CDR1 is LNHDA and CDR2 SQIVND (reference sequence). The CDR3 coding sequence is TGTGCCAGTACCTCGACAGGGATGGGAGAGCAGTACTTC. It encodes CASTSTGMGEQYF.

V is TRBV10-2 and J is TRBJ1-1; D is uncertain. Germline V gene lookup returns CDR1 WSHSY and CDR2 SAAADI. The CDR3 covers 16 residues. V was cut by 5 bases and J by 1 base, with 17 bases left in between. The CDR3 spells CASSHQRGEGNTEAFF. The CDR3 nucleotides are TGCGCCAGCAGTCACCAACGGGGAGAGGGGAACACTGAAGCTTTCTTT.

This chain uses TRBV5-1 with TRBJ2-5; D uncertain. Germline loops: CDR1 SGHRS, CDR2 YFSETQ. Trimming took off 1 base at V and 5 bases at J, with 6 bases between the two ends. This CDR3 comprises 12 residues. Here the CDR3 DNA reads TGCGCCAGCAGCTTGCACCTGGAGACCCAGTACTTC. Translation gives CASSLHLETQYF.

The chain is built from TRBV15 and TRBJ2-2, with D unclear. Between the trimmed V and J ends, which lost 3 bases and 8 bases, there was a span of 7 bases. The CDR3 is 12 amino acids. Germline CDR1 reads LNHNV; CDR2 reads YYDKDF (reference sequence). CDR3 sequence (DNA): TGTGCCACCAGCAGTGCATATGGGGAGCTGTTTTTT. Protein sequence: CATSSAYGELFF.

This clone was seen a handful of times. The genes are TRBV19 and TRBJ1-4; no clear D gene. CDR1 LNHDA and CDR2 SQIVND come from the germline V gene (reference sequence). The V and J ends lost 5 bases and 11 bases respectively, with 12 bases between them. The CDR3 extends over 12 amino acids. The CDR3 nucleotides read TGTGCCAGTAGTCCTGAAGTTCCGAAACTGTTTTTT. Amino acids: CASSPEVPKLFF.

This clone was recorded at least ten times. The chain recombines TRBV7-2 with TRBJ2-7; 11 positions match TRBD1. This CDR3 is 14 amino acids long. The V and J ends lost 5 bases and 7 bases, in that order; junction bases with no gene match: 7. The V gene's germline CDR1 is SGHTA and CDR2 FQGNSA. The CDR3 here is CASSPGQGAREQYF. The DNA of the CDR3 is TGTGCCAGCAGCCCCGGACAGGGGGCACGAGAGCAGTACTTC.

The table lists this clone with many counts. The rearrangement joins TRBV19 to TRBJ2-2; 8 bases align to TRBD1. CDR3 length: 16 residues. From germline, CDR1 is LNHDA and CDR2 SQIVND (reference sequence). J was trimmed by 0 bases and V by 4 bases; bases with no gene match: 4. CDR3 in amino acids: CASSRGQGTNTGELFF. CDR3 coding DNA: TGTGCCAGTAGTAGAGGACAGGGTACGAACACCGGGGAGCTGTTTTTT.

The V and J genes are TRBV2 and TRBJ2-7; TRBD2 matches at 10 bases. Germline CDR1 reads SNHLY; CDR2 reads FYNNEI. This CDR3 is built from 15 residues. The trim removed 3 bases at V and 4 bases at J, leaving 6 bases unmatched. This chain's CDR3 is CASSDEREGRYEQYF. CDR3 nucleotides: TGTGCCAGCAGTGATGAGCGGGAGGGTCGATACGAGCAGTACTTC.

This clone was counted at least ten times. The CDR3 DNA reads TGTGCCAGCAGCGAACAGGGAAACACTGAAGCTTTCTTT. Encoded protein: CASSEQGNTEAFF. The chain is built from TRBV7-6 and TRBJ1-1; TRBD1 is a possible D gene (6 bases). CDR3 size: 13 residues. V lost 5 bases and J lost 2, with 9 bases in between. In germline, CDR1 is SGHVS, CDR2 FNYEAQ.

This chain joins TRBV18 and TRBJ2-1; 8 bases fit TRBD1. Germline V CDR1 and CDR2: KGHSH, LQKENI. The CDR3 has 15 residues. V lost 0 bases to trimming and J lost 8 bases; unmatched junction nucleotides: 6. The CDR3 sequence: CASSPPSTGVHEQFF. Written as DNA, the CDR3 is TGTGCCAGCTCACCACCGTCGACAGGGGTACATGAGCAGTTCTTC.

There are many counts of this clone. The chain uses TRBV2 and TRBJ1-4; 8 positions agree with TRBD1. CDR1 and CDR2 from the germline V gene are SNHLY and FYNNEI. The CDR3 totals 14 residues. V gave up 6 bases and J gave up 7 bases; unmatched junction bases: 7. CDR3 coding DNA: TGTGCCAGCAGGGGACAGGCAAGGTTTGAAAAACTGTTTTTT. This sequence encodes CASRGQARFEKLFF. Drawing the rest from reference TRBV2 and TRBJ1-4, the complete variable domain is EPEVTQTPSHQVTQMGQEVILRCVPISNHLYFYWYRQILGQKVEFLVSFYNNEISEKSEIFDDQFSVERPDGSNFTLKIRSTKLEDSAMYFCASRGQARFEKLFFGSGTQLSVL.

This clone was counted ten times or more. The V and J genes are TRBV19 and TRBJ1-1; D gene uncertain. CDR3 length: 12 amino acids. Germline V gene lookup returns CDR1 LNHDA and CDR2 SQIVND (reference sequence). Trimming took off 1 base at V and 10 bases at J, with 10 bases between the two ends. The CDR3 DNA follows: TGTGCCAGTAGTATAGTCGGTCGTCCAGCTTTCTTT. As protein: CASSIVGRPAFF.

This clone appeared a few times. One end of the junction does not line up with germline, which may come from a read error. This chain uses TRBV7-7 with TRBJ2-3, with 12 bases matching TRBD2. The CDR3 has 14 residues. CDR1 and CDR2 (germline): SSHAT, FNYEAQ (reference sequence). CDR3 residues: CASSLGTSGGTQYF. The CDR3 DNA reads TGTGCTAGCAGCTTGGGCACTAGCGGGGGGACGCAGTATTTT.

The chain has TRBV10-3 and TRBJ2-1; 8 bases line up with TRBD2. With V trimmed by 4 bases and J by 0 bases, 2 bases remained unmatched. CDR1 and CDR2 from the germline V gene are ENHRY and SYGVKD. The CDR3 extends over 15 amino acids. The CDR3: CAISVGTSSYNEQFF. The DNA for the CDR3 is TGTGCCATCAGTGTCGGGACTAGCTCCTACAATGAGCAGTTCTTC.

This chain connects TRBV5-1 to TRBJ2-3; unclear D gene. The CDR3 runs 15 residues. Trimming pared 4 bases from V and 7 bases from J, leaving 19 bases between. Germline loops: CDR1 SGHRS, CDR2 YFSETQ. For the CDR3, the DNA is TGCGCCAGCAGCCCATCTGGGGATTTGGTTAATACGCAGTATTTT. This sequence encodes CASSPSGDLVNTQYF.

A few counts support this clone. This rearrangement joins TRBV9 to TRBJ2-2; TRBD1 matches 10 bases. In germline, CDR1 is SGDLS, CDR2 YYNGEE. With 4 bases clipped from V and 6 bases from J, the junction kept 12 bases outside the gene matches. This CDR3 is built from 17 residues. The CDR3 here is CASSPYGQGVQAGELFF. The DNA for the CDR3 is TGTGCCAGCAGCCCTTACGGACAGGGGGTTCAGGCCGGGGAGCTGTTTTTT.

This clone was detected a few times. The rearrangement links TRBV7-2 to TRBJ2-5; TRBD2 agrees at 10 bases. Germline V CDR1 and CDR2: SGHTA, FQGNSA. Trimming took 1 base from V and 5 from J; bases not matched to a gene: 7. The CDR3 sequence is 16 residues long. In nucleotides, the CDR3 is TGTGCCAGCAGCTTAGGAGCAGCGGGAGGGCCGGAGACCCAGTACTTC. Residues: CASSLGAAGGPETQYF.

This clone occurred a few times. J is TRBJ2-7 and V is TRBV29-1; TRBD1 agrees at 10 bases. Germline V gives CDR1 SQVTM, CDR2 ANQGSEA. CDR3 size: 13 residues. The V segment lost 3 bases and the J segment 7 bases; nucleotides outside the gene matches: 6. CDR3 bases: TGCAGCGTTGATGGACAGGGGGAGGGGGAGCAGTACTTC. Translation: CSVDGQGEGEQYF.

This clone turned up a few times. The chain employs TRBV11-1 and TRBJ2-1; TRBD2 is a possible D gene (6 bases). Trimming cost V 5 bases and J 2 bases, with 19 bases left between them. The CDR3 runs to 17 residues. The germline V gene has CDR1 SGHAT and CDR2 FQDESV (reference sequence). In nucleotides, the CDR3 is TGTGCCAGCAGCCGGGGGAGCGGTAGGGTCCCCTACAATGAGCAGTTCTTC. Protein sequence: CASSRGSGRVPYNEQFF.

J is TRBJ2-1 and V is TRBV18; 8 bases are shared with TRBD1. The germline V gene has CDR1 KGHSH and CDR2 LQKENI. The CDR3 covers 14 residues. V trimming: 3 bases; J trimming: 10 bases; junction bases outside the gene matches: 8. The CDR3 DNA follows: TGTGCCAGCTCACCGGCAGGGGGCAATGTGGAGCAGTTCTTC. This translates into CASSPAGGNVEQFF.

V and J are TRBV18 and TRBJ1-2; 9 nucleotides match TRBD1. V dropped 3 bases and J dropped 7; count of bases not matched to a gene: 6. CDR1 is KGHSH, CDR2 LQKENI, per germline. There are 14 residues in the CDR3. In DNA, the CDR3 is TGTGCCAGCTCACCGTCACAGGGGGCCTTTGGCTACACCTTC. Its translation is CASSPSQGAFGYTF.

This clone has just a few counts. The chain couples TRBV19 to TRBJ1-3; D is unclear. The ends were cut back, 5 bases at V and 9 bases at J, with 5 bases in the middle. CDR1 is LNHDA, CDR2 SQIVND, per germline (reference sequence). The CDR3 totals 10 residues. CDR3 residues: CASSRGTIYF. The CDR3 region has the DNA TGTGCCAGTAGTCGTGGCACCATATATTTT.